The clone carrying this T cell receptor beta chain was detected a few times. In the original workflow: Estimation of nucleated cell counts relied on the amplification of reference gene primers. Using immunoSEQ multiplex PCR, the repertoire was profiled, and TCRdb retains in-frame clones only, with some absent. For V, J and clone size, that table is used; D and trimming come from the DNA. The table records over 200,000 clones, 85% to 90% of them present only once. One Seattle source followed patients from active infection through their disease course. The data are from a study of blood T cell repertoires in COVID-19. Study background: Samples representing acute and convalescent COVID-19 were sourced from the United States, Italy and Spain.

V shed 3 bases and J shed 3 bases, with 15 bases lying between them. From germline, CDR1 is KGHSH and CDR2 LQKENI. The CDR3 consists of 15 residues. The sample was peripheral blood. The chain is built from TRBV18 and TRBJ2-7; D is unresolved. This clonotype was sampled from a man aged 25 to 40 with COVID-19, enrolled during active disease. CDR3 sequence: CASSPIPITLYEQYF. As DNA, the CDR3 is TGTGCCAGCTCACCTATCCCTATTACCCTCTACGAGCAGTACTTC. The variable domain in full, with the rest retrieved from reference TRBV18 and TRBJ2-7, is NAGVMQNPRHLVRRRGQEARLRCSPMKGHSHVYWYRQLPEEGLKFMVYLQKENIIDESGMPKERFSAEFPKEGPSILRIQQVVRGDSAAYFCASSPIPITLYEQYFGPGTRLTVT.